Sample share makes the clone carrying this TCR beta chain medium-sized. CDR3 length: 15 amino acids. Germline trimming cut 6 bases from V and 1 base from J; bases unmatched to any gene: 2. The germline CDR1 and CDR2 sequences are MNHEY and SMNVEV (reference sequence). The record originates from a study of OX40 agonist ivuxolimab in advanced cancers. Study-wide context: Every patient in dose escalation had hepatocellular carcinoma, melanoma, renal cell or head and neck cancer.

Libraries were prepared by immunoSEQ multiplex PCR; TCRdb keeps only in-frame clonotypes and omits some of them. The sample contains about 18,000 clones, around three quarters of which appear only once. The sequence was collected from an adult with an advanced solid tumor such as melanoma, head and neck, liver or kidney cancer. This specimen consisted of CD4+ or CD8+ T cells sorted from blood, obtained in a trial of the OX40 agonist ivuxolimab. This rearrangement joins TRBV27 to TRBJ2-1; TRBD2 aligns across 11 bases. CDR3 protein: CASRRLAGSYNEQFF. The CDR3 nucleotides are TGTGCCAGCAGGAGACTAGCGGGATCCTACAATGAGCAGTTCTTC.